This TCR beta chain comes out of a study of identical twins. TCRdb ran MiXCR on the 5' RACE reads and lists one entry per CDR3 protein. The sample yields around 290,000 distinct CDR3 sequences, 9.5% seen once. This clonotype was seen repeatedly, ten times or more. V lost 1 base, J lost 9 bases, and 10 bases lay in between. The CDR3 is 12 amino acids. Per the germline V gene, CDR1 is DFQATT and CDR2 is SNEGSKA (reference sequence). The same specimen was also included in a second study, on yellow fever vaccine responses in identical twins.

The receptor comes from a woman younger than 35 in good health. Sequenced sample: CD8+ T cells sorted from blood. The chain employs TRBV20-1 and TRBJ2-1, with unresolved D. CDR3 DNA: TGCAGTGCTAGAGTTGGGGTGCCTGAGCAGTTCTTC. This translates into CSARVGVPEQFF.